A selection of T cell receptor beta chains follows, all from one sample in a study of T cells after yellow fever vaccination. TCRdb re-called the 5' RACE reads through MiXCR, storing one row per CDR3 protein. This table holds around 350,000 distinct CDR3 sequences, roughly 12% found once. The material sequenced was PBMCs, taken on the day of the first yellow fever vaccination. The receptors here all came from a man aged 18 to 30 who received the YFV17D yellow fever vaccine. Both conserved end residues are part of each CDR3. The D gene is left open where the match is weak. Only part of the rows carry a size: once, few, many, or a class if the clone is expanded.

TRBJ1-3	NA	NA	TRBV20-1	TGCAGTGCTCTCAGTCATTCTGGAAACACCATATATTTT	CSALSHSGNTIYF
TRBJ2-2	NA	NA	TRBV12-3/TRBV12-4	TGTGCCAGCAGCAGGGGAGGCAGGGCTCACACCGGGGAGCTGTTTTTT	CASSRGGRAHTGELFF
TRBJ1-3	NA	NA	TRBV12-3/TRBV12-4	TGTGCCAGCAGTGAAAACACCATATATTTT	CASSENTIYF
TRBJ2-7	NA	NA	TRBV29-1	TGCAGCGGGGAGTACACAGGCTACGAGCAGTACTTC	CSGEYTGYEQYF
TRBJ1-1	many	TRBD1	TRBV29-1	TGCAGCGTCGGGACAGGGGGTGAGGCTGAAGCTTTCTTT	CSVGTGGEAEAFF
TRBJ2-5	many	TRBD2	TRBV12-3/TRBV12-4	TGTGCCAGCAGTCTGGGACTAGCGGAGACCCAGTACTTC	CASSLGLAETQYF
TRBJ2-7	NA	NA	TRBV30	TGTGCCTGGACAACCGAGAGGGCCTACGAGCCGTACTTC	CAWTTERAYEPYF
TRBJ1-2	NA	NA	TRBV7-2	TGTGCCAGCAGCTTAGCAACTGGACTAGGCGGCTACACCTTC	CASSLATGLGGYTF
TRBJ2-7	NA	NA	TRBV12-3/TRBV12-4	TGTGCCAGCAGTTTAGGCAGGGAAGCCTACGAGCAGTACTTC	CASSLGREAYEQYF
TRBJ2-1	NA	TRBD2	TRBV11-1	TGTGCCAGCAGCCCCAATAGCGGGGGGGCTAATGAGCAGTTCTTC	CASSPNSGGANEQFF
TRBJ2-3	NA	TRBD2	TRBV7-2	TGTGCCAGCGACGGGGGGAGCCCCACTGGGACGCAGTATTTT	CASDGGSPTGTQYF
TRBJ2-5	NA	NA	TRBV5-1	TGCGCCAGCAGCTTGGATGTCGGGGGAGAGACCCAGTACTTC	CASSLDVGGETQYF
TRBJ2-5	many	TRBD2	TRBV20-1	TGCAGTGCTAGCGGGGGGGCTGGGGAGACCCAGTACTTC	CSASGGAGETQYF
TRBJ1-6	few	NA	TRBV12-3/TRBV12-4	TGTGCCAGCAGTTTAACTGGACCTTCACCCCTCCACTTT	CASSLTGPSPLHF
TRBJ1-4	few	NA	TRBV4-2	TGTGCCAGCAGCGAACACCCTACAACTAATGAAAAACTGTTTTTT	CASSEHPTTNEKLFF
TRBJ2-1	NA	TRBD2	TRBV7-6	TGTGCCAGCAGCTTGGGGCGGGAGCCCCGCAGTGAGCAGTTCTTC	CASSLGREPRSEQFF
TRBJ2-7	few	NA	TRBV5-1	TGCGCCAGCAGCTTGGTGGGGGAGATACTAGATTGGGACGAGCAGTACTTC	CASSLVGEILDWDEQYF
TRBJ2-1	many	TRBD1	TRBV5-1	TGCGCCAGGCCGCCCGAGGGGGCCTCCTACAATGAGCAGTTCTTC	CARPPEGASYNEQFF
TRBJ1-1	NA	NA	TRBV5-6	TGTGCCAGCAGCTTAGGAGCCCCGAGCACTGAAGCTTTCTTT	CASSLGAPSTEAFF
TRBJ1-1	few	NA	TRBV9	TGTGCCAGTAGGAGAGAGGGGCTGAACACTGAAGCTTTCTTT	CASRREGLNTEAFF
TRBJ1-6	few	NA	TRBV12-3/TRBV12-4	TGTGCCAGCAGTTTCCAGGTCCGGTCACCCCTCCACTTT	CASSFQVRSPLHF
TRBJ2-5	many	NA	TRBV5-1	TGCGCCAGCAACCCTGGGAGGGGGGGGGCCGAGACCCAGTACTTC	CASNPGRGGAETQYF
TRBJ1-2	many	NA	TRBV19	TGTGCCAGTAGTATAACCCAGGGCTATGGCTACACCTTC	CASSITQGYGYTF
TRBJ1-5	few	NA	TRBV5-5	TGTGCCAGCAGCTTGAAGGGCAATCAGCCCCAGCATTTT	CASSLKGNQPQHF
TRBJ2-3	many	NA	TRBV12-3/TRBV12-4	TGTGCCAGCAGCCCACGGAACAGGGCAGATACGCAGTATTTT	CASSPRNRADTQYF
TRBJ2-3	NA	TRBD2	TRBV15	TGTGCCACCAGCCCGACTAGCGGGGGGGCAGCAGATACGCAGTATTTT	CATSPTSGGAADTQYF
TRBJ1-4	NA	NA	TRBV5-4	TGTGCCAGCAGCTTTTTTGCAACTAATGAAAAACTGTTTTTT	CASSFFATNEKLFF
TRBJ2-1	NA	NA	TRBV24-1	TGTGCCACCAGTGACGCATCTTGGACATGGGATTACAATGAGCAGTTCTTC	CATSDASWTWDYNEQFF
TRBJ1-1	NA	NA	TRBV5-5	TGTGCCAGCAGCTTGGGGCAGGGTCGCGTGAACACTGAAGCTTTCTTT	CASSLGQGRVNTEAFF
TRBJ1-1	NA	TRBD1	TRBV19	TGTGCCAGTAGTATAGGCGGGACAGGGATCGCTGAAGCTTTCTTT	CASSIGGTGIAEAFF
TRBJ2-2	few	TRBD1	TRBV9	TGTGCCAGCAGCATACGGACAGGGATCGGGGAGCTGTTTTTT	CASSIRTGIGELFF
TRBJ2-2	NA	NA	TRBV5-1	TGCGCCAGCAGCTTTAGCAGCGCCGGGGAGCTGTTTTTT	CASSFSSAGELFF
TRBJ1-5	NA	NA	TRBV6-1	TGTGCCAGCAGTCCCGACAGGAGGCATCAGCCCCAGCATTTT	CASSPDRRHQPQHF
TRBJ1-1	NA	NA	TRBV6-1	TGTGCCAGCGGGACTCTCATAATGAACACTGAAGCTTTCTTT	CASGTLIMNTEAFF
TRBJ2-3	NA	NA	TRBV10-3	TGTGCCATCAGTGACGCCACAGATACGCAGTATTTT	CAISDATDTQYF
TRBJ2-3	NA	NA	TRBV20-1	TGCAGTGGCCGGGAAGGGGGCACAGATACGCAGTATTTT	CSGREGGTDTQYF
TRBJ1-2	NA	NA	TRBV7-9	TGTGCCAGCACCCCGCCGGGGAGACAAATCTATGGCTACACCTTC	CASTPPGRQIYGYTF
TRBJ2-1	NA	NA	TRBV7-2	TGTGCCAGCAGATCAGGGGGGAAGGATGAGCAGTTCTTC	CASRSGGKDEQFF
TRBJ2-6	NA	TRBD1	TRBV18	TGTGCCAGCTCACGACAGGGATCGTTAACTGGGGCCAACGTCCTGACTTTC	CASSRQGSLTGANVLTF
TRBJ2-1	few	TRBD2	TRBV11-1	TGTGCCAGCAGTTCCCTAGCGGGGGCACACAATGAGCAGTTCTTC	CASSSLAGAHNEQFF
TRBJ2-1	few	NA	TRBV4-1	TGCGCCAGCAGCCAAGATCCAGTACAGGGAAATGAGCAGTTCTTC	CASSQDPVQGNEQFF
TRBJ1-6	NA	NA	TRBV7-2	TGTGCCAGCAGCTCGGCCTATAATTCACCCCTCCACTTT	CASSSAYNSPLHF
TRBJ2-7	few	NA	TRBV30	TGTGCCTGCGAGAGAGCCCTTACCTACGAGCAGTACTTC	CACERALTYEQYF
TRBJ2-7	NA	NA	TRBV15	TGTGCCACCAGCAGAGATGGCAGGGCTGGCGAGCAGTACTTC	CATSRDGRAGEQYF
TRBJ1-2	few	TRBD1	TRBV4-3	TGCGCCAGCAGCCAGGCACACCGGGACAGTGTCTATGGCTACACCTTC	CASSQAHRDSVYGYTF
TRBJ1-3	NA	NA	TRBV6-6	TGTGCCAGCAATTTAGATGGCGGAAACACCATATATTTT	CASNLDGGNTIYF
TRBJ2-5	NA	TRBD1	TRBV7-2	TGTGCCAGCAGCGACAGGGAGTCGAAGACCCAGTACTTC	CASSDRESKTQYF
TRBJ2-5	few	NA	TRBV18	TGTGCCAGCTCACCACGGAAGGGGGACCAAGAGACCCAGTACTTC	CASSPRKGDQETQYF
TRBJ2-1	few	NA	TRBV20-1	TGCAGTGCTCCTGGACAGAACAATGAGCAGTTCTTC	CSAPGQNNEQFF
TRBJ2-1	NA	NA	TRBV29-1	TGCAGCGTTACACCGGGACACTCACCCTCCTACAATGAGCAGTTCTTC	CSVTPGHSPSYNEQFF
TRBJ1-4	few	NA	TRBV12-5	TGTGCTAGTATCGCGGGGAATGAAAAACTGTTTTTT	CASIAGNEKLFF
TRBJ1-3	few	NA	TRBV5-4	TGTGCCAGCAGCTTGGTCGGCAGTAGGGGAAACACCATATATTTT	CASSLVGSRGNTIYF
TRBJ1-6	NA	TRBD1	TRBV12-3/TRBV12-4	TGTGCCAGCCGACAGGGTAAATCACCCCTCCACTTT	CASRQGKSPLHF